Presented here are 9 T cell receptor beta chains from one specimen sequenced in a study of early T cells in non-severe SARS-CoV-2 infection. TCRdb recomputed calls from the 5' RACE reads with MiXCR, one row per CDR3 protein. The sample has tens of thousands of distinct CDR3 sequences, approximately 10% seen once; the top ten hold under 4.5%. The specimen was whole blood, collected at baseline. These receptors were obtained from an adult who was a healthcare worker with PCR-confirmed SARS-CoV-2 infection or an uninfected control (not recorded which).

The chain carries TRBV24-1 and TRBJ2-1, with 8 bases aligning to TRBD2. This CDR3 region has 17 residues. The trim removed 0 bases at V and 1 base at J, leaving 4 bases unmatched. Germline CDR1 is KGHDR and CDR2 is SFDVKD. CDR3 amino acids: CATSDLPTGGSYNEQFF. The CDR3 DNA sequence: TGTGCCACCAGTGATTTGCCTACGGGAGGGTCCTACAATGAGCAGTTCTTC.

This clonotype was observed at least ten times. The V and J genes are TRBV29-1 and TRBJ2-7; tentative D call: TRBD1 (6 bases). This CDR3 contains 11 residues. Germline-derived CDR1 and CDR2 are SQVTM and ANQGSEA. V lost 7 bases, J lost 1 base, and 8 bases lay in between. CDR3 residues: CSAGESYEQYF. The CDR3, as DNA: TGCAGCGCAGGGGAATCCTACGAGCAGTACTTC.

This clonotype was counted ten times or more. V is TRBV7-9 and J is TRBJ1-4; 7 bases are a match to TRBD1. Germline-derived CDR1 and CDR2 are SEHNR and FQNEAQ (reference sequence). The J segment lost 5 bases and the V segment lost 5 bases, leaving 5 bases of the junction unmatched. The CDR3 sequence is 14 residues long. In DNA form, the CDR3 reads TGTGCCAGCAGCCGGGACAGCGTCAATGAAAAACTGTTTTTT. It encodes CASSRDSVNEKLFF.

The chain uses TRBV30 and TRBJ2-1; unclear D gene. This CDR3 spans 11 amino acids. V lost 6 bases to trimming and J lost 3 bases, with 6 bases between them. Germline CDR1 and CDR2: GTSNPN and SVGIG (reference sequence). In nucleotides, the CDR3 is TGTGCCTGTAGTAACTACAATGAGCAGTTCTTC. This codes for CACSNYNEQFF. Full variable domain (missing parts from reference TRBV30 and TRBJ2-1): SQTIHQWPATLVQPVGSPLSLECTVEGTSNPNLYWYRQAAGRGLQLLFYSVGIGQISSEVPQNLSASRPQDRQFILSSKKLLLSDSGFYLCACSNYNEQFFGPGTRLTVL.

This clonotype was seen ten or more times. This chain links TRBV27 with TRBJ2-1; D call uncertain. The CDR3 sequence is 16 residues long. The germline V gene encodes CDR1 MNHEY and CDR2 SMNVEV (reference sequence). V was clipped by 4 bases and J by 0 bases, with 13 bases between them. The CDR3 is CASSSKPQRSYNEQFF. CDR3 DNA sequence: TGTGCCAGCAGTTCCAAACCTCAACGCTCCTACAATGAGCAGTTCTTC.

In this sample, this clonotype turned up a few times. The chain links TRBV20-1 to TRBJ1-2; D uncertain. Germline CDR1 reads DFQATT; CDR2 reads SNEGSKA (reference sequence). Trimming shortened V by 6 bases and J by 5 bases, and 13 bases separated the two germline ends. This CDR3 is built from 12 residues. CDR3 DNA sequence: TGCAGTGCCGAGGGTGTTTTATATGGCTACACCTTC. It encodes CSAEGVLYGYTF.

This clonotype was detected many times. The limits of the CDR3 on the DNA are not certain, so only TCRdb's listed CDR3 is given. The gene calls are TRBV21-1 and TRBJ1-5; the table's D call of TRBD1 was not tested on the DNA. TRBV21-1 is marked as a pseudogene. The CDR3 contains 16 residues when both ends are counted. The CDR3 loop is CASSKASGQDNQPQHF.

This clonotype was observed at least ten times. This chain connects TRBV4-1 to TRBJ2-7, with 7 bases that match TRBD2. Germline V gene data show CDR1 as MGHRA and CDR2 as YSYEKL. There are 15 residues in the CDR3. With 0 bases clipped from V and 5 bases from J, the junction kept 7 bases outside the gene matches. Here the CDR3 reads CASSQERQGGDEQYF. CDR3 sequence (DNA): TGCGCCAGCAGCCAAGAGAGGCAGGGAGGGGACGAGCAGTACTTC.

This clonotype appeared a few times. CDR3 coding DNA: TGCAGCGTTCAGCAGGGGGGTGAAAAACTGTTTTTT. Protein product: CSVQQGGEKLFF. The chain uses TRBV29-1 and TRBJ1-4; 7 bases agree with TRBD1. The germline V gene has CDR1 SQVTM and CDR2 ANQGSEA. V gave up 5 bases and J gave up 7 bases; unmatched junction bases: 4. CDR3 length equals 12 residues.